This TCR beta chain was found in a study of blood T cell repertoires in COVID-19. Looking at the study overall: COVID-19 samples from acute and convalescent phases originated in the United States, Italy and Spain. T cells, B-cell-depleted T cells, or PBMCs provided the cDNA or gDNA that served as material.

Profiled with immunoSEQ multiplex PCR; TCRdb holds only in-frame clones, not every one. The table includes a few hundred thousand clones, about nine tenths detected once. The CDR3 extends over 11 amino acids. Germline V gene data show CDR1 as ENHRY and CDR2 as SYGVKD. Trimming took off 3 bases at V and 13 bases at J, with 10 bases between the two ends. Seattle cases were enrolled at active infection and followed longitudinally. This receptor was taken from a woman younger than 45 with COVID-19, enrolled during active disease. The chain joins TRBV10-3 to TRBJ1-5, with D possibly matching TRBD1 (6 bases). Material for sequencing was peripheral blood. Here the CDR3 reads CAISEGQSQHF. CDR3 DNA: TGTGCCATCAGTGAAGGACAGAGTCAGCATTTT.